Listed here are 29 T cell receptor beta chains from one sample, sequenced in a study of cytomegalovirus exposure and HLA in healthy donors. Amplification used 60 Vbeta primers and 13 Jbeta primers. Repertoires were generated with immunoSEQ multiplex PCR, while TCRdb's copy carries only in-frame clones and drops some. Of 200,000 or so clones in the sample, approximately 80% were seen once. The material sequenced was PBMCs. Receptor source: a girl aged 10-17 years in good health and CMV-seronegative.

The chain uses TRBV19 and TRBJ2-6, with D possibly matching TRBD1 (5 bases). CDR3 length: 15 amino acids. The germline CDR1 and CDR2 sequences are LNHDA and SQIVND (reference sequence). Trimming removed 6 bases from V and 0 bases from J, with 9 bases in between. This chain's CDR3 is CASSLQVSGANVLTF. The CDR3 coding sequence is TGTGCCAGTAGCTTACAGGTCTCTGGGGCCAACGTCCTGACTTTC.

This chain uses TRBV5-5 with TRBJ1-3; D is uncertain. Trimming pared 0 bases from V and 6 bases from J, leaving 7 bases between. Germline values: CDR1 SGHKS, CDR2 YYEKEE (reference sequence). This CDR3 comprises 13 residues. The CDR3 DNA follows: TGTGCCAGCAGCTTGGGGGCTGAAAACACCATATATTTT. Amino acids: CASSLGAENTIYF.

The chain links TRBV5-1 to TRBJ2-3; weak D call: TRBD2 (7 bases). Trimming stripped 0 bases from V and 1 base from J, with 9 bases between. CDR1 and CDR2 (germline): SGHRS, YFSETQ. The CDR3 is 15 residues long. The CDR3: CASSLAGGRTDTQYF. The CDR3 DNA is TGCGCCAGCAGCTTGGCGGGGGGCCGCACAGATACGCAGTATTTT.

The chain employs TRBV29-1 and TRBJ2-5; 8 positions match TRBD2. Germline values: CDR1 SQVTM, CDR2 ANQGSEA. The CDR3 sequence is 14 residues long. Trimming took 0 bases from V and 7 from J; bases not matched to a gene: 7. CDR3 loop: CSVEDRAGVGTQYF. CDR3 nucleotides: TGCAGCGTTGAAGACAGAGCGGGGGTGGGGACCCAGTACTTC.

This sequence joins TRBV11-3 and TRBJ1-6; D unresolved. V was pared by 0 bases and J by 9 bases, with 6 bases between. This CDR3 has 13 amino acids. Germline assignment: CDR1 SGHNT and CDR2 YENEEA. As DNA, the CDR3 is TGTGCCAGCAGCTTAGACCGGGGTTCACCCCTCCACTTT. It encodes CASSLDRGSPLHF.

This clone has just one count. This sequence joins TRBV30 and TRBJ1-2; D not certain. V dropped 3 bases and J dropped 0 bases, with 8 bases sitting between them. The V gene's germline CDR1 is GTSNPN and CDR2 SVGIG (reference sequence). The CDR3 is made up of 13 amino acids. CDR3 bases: TGTGCCTGGAGGAGCCTTTCTAACTATGGCTACACCTTC. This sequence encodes CAWRSLSNYGYTF. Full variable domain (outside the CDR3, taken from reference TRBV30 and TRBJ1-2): SQTIHQWPATLVQPVGSPLSLECTVEGTSNPNLYWYRQAAGRGLQLLFYSVGIGQISSEVPQNLSASRPQDRQFILSSKKLLLSDSGFYLCAWRSLSNYGYTFGSGTRLTVV.

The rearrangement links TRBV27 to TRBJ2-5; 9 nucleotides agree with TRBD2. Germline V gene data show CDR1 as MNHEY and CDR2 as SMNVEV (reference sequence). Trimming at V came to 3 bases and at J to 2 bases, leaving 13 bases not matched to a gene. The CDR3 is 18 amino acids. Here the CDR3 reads CASSLRYRASGKQETQYF. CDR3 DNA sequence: TGTGCCAGCAGTTTGAGGTATCGGGCTAGCGGGAAACAAGAGACCCAGTACTTC.

As DNA, the CDR3 is TGTGCCAGCTGGACAGGGGGCAACACCGGGGAGCTGTTTTTT. Its translation: CASWTGGNTGELFF. The chain recombines TRBV7-9 with TRBJ2-2; 11 nucleotides match TRBD1. J gave up 2 bases and V 8 bases, and 1 base lay outside the gene matches. This CDR3 has 14 amino acids. Per germline, CDR1 SEHNR and CDR2 FQNEAQ (reference sequence).

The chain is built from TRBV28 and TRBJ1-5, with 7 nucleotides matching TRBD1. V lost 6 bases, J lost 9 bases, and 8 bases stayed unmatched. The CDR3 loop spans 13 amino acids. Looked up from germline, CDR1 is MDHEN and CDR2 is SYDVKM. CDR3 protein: CASRTSGGRPQHF. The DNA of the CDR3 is TGTGCCAGCAGGACGTCAGGGGGTCGGCCCCAGCATTTT.

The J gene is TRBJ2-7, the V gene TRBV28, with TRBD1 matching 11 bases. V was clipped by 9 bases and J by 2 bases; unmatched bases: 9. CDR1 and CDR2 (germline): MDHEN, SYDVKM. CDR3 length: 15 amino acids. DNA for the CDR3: TGTGCCAGTACTATAACGGGACAGGGGGCCTACGAGCAGTACTTC. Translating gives CASTITGQGAYEQYF.

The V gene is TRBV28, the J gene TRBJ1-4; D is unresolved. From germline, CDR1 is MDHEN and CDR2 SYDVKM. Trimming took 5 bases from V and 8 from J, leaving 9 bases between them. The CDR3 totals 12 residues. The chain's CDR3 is CASSGLWEKLFF. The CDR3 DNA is TGTGCCAGCAGTGGGCTTTGGGAAAAACTGTTTTTT.

In nucleotides, the CDR3 is TGCGCCAGCAGCCAGGGCGCCAGGGTTCGCGGCGAGCAGTACTTC. Its translation is CASSQGARVRGEQYF. V and J are TRBV4-1 and TRBJ2-7; a weak D match, TRBD1 (5 bases). Trimming took 3 bases from V and 6 from J, leaving 18 bases between them. The germline V gene encodes CDR1 MGHRA and CDR2 YSYEKL. CDR3 size: 15 residues.

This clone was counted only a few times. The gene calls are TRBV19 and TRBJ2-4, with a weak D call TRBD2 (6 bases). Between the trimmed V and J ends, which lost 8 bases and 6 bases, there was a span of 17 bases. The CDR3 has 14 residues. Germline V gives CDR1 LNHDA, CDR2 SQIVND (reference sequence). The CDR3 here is CASSPTGTSNIQYF. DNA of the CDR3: TGTGCCAGTTCACCGACCGGGACTTCAAACATTCAGTACTTC.

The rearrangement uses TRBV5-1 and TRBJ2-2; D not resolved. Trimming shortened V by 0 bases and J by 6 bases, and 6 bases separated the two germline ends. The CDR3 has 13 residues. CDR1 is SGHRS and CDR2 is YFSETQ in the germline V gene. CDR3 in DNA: TGCGCCAGCAGCTTGGACCGGTCCGGGGAGCTGTTTTTT. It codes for CASSLDRSGELFF. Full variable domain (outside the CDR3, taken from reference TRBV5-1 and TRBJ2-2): KAGVTQTPRYLIKTRGQQVTLSCSPISGHRSVSWYQQTPGQGLQFLFEYFSETQRNKGNFPGRFSGRQFSNSRSEMNVSTLELGDSALYLCASSLDRSGELFFGEGSRLTVL.

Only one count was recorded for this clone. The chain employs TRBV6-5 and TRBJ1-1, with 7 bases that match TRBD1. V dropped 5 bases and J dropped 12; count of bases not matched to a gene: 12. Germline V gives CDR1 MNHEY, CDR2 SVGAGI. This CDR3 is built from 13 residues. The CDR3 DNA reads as TGTGCCAGCAGTCCAAGGACAGGCCGGGCACCTTTCTTT. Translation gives CASSPRTGRAPFF.

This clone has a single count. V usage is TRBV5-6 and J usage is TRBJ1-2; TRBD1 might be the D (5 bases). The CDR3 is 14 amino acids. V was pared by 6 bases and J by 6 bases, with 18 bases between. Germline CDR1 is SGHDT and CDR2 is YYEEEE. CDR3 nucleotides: TGTGCCAGCACCTACGGGGGGGGGTTCGATGGCTACACCTTC. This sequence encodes CASTYGGGFDGYTF.

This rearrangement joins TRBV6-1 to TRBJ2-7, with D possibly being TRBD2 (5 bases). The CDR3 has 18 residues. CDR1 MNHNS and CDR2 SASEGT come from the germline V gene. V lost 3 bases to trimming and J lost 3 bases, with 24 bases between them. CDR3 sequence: CASSDVSTWLRANYEQYF. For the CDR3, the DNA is TGTGCCAGCAGTGATGTTTCGACGTGGCTGAGGGCTAACTACGAGCAGTACTTC.

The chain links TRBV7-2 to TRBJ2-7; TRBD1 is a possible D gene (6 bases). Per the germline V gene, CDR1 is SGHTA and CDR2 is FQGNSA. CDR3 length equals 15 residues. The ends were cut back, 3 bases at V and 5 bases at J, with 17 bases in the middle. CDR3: CASSFQSTGGHEQYF. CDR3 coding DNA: TGTGCCAGCAGCTTCCAGTCGACAGGAGGACACGAGCAGTACTTC.

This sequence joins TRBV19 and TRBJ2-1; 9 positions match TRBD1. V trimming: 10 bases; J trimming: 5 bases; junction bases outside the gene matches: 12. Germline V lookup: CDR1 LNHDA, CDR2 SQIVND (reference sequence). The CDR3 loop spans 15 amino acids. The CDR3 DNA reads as TGTGCCACTAGGCCCGGGACAGGGAACAACAATGAGCAGTTCTTC. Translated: CATRPGTGNNNEQFF.

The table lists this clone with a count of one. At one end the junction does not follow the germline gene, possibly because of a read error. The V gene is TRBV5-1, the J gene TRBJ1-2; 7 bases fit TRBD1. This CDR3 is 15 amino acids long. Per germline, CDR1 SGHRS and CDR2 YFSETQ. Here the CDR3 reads CASSLQGDSNYGYTF. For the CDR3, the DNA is TGCGCCAGCAGCCTTCAGGGGGACTCTAATTATGGCTACACCTTC.

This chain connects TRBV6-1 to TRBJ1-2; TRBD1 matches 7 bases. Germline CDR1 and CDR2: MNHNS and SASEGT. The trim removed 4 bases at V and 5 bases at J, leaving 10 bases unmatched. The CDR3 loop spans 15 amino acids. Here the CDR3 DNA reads TGTGCCAGCAGTGCAGACCACCGGGACAGATATGGCTACACCTTC. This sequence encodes CASSADHRDRYGYTF.

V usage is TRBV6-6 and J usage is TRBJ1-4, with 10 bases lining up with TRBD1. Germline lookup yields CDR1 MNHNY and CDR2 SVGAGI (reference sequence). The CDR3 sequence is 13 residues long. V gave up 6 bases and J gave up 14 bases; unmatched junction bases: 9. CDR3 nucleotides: TGTGCCAGCAGCCCCCGGGACAGGGGATCTCTGTTTTTT. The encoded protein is CASSPRDRGSLFF.

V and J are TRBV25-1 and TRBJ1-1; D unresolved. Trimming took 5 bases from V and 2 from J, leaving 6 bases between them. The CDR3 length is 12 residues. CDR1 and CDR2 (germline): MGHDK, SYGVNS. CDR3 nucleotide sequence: TGTGCCAGCAGTCGGGTTAACACTGAAGCTTTCTTT. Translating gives CASSRVNTEAFF.

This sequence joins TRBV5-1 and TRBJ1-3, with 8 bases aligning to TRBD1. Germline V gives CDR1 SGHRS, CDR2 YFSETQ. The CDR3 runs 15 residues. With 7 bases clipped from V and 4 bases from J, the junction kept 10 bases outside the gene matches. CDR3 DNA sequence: TGCGCCAGCCCATTGACAGGGGAAGCAGGAAACACCATATATTTT. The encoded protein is CASPLTGEAGNTIYF.

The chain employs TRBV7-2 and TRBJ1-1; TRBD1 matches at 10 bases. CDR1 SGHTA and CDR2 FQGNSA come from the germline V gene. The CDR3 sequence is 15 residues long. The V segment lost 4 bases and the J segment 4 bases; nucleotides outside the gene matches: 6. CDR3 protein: CASSSLTGGSTEAFF. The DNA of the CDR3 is TGTGCCAGCAGCTCGCTGACAGGGGGCTCCACTGAAGCTTTCTTT.

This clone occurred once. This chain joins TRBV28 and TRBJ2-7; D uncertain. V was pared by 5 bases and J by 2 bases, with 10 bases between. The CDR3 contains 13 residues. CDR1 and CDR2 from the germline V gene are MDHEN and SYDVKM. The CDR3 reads CASSPVKPYEQYF. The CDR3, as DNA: TGTGCCAGCAGTCCAGTCAAACCCTACGAGCAGTACTTC.

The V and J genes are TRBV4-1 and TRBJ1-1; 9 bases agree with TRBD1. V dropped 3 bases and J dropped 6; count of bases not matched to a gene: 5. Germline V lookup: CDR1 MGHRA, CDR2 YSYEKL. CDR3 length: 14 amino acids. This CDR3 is CASSHLGQGPEAFF. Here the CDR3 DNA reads TGCGCCAGCAGCCACCTTGGACAGGGGCCTGAAGCTTTCTTT.

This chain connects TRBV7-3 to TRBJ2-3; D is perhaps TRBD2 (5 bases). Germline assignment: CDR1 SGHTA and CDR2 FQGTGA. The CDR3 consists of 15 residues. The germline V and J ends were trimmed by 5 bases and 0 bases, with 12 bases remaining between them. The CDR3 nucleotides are TGTGCCAGCAGCCCCGGGATTTCTAGCACAGATACGCAGTATTTT. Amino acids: CASSPGISSTDTQYF.

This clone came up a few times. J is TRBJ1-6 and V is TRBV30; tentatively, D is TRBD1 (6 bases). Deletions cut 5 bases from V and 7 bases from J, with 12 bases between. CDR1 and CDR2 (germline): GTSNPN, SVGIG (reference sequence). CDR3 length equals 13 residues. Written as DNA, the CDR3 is TGTGCCTGGGCCAGGGGTGAAAATTCACCCCTCCACTTT. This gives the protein CAWARGENSPLHF.